A selection of T cell receptor beta chains follows, all from one sample in a study of cytomegalovirus exposure and HLA in healthy donors. Profiled with immunoSEQ multiplex PCR; TCRdb holds only in-frame clones, not every one. The table includes 80,000 to 95,000 clones, roughly 96% detected once. What was sequenced was PBMCs. These receptors all come from a woman aged 18-35 years in good health and CMV-seronegative. Each CDR3 is given with its conserved first and last residue. D genes are given only for firm matches. Size tells how often a clone was seen (once, few, many) or the class of an expanded clone, and some rows leave it out.

-	15	TRBJ2-7	TRBV9	TRBD1	TGTGCCAGCAGCGTAGCCGGACAGGCCTACTACGAGCAGTACTTC	CASSVAGQAYYEQYF
few	13	TRBJ1-5	TRBV28	TRBD1	TGTGCCAGCTCCCGACAGGGGGCTCAGCCCCAGCATTTT	CASSRQGAQPQHF
-	15	TRBJ2-1	TRBV9	TRBD2	TGTGCCTCCGGGTCAGCAGCGGGAGTACGCAATGAGCAGTTCTTC	CASGSAAGVRNEQFF
once	15	TRBJ2-5	TRBV7-6	TRBD2	TGTGCCAGCAGCTTACTACTAGCGGGAGGAGAGACCCAGTACTTC	CASSLLLAGGETQYF
-	13	TRBJ1-1	TRBV15	-	TGTGCCACCTTCGACAGCTTGAACACTGAAGCTTTCTTT	CATFDSLNTEAFF
-	16	TRBJ2-1	TRBV4-1	TRBD2	TGCGCCAGCAGCCCTGGAGCGGGATTGTCCTACAATGAGCAGTTCTTC	CASSPGAGLSYNEQFF
-	16	TRBJ2-3	TRBV11-2	TRBD2	TGTGCCAGCAGCTTTCGACTAGCGGGAGCCACAGATACGCAGTATTTT	CASSFRLAGATDTQYF
-	12	TRBJ1-1	TRBV27	TRBD1	TGTGCCAGCCGGACAGGTGAATCTGAAGCTTTCTTT	CASRTGESEAFF
once	14	TRBJ2-1	TRBV6-4	-	TGTGCCAGCAGTGACTCCGGACATTCCAATGAGCAGTTCTTC	CASSDSGHSNEQFF
-	16	TRBJ2-2	TRBV5-1	TRBD2	TGCGCCAGCAGCTTGGGACTAGCGGGGAACACCGGGGAGCTGTTTTTT	CASSLGLAGNTGELFF
-	15	TRBJ2-7	TRBV27	TRBD2	TGTGCCAGCACCAAGCGGGGAGGGCCATCCTACGAGCAGTACTTC	CASTKRGGPSYEQYF
-	15	TRBJ2-7	TRBV7-2	TRBD2	TGTGCCAGCAGCTCGGGACTAGCGGGGACAAACGAGCAGTACTTC	CASSSGLAGTNEQYF
-	12	TRBJ1-6	TRBV7-9	-	TGTGCCAGTGGACTGGGGAATTCACCCCTCCACTTT	CASGLGNSPLHF
-	16	TRBJ2-1	TRBV7-8	TRBD2	TGTGCCAGCAGCTTAGTTAGGCTAGCGGGAGAACGGGAGCAGTTCTTC	CASSLVRLAGEREQFF
-	15	TRBJ2-1	TRBV27	TRBD2	TGTGCCAGCAGTTCAGGGACTAGCGGGACCGATGAGCAGTTCTTC	CASSSGTSGTDEQFF
once	16	TRBJ2-7	TRBV14	-	TGTGCCAGCAGCCAAGAAGGTGCACAGGGTCTACGGGAGCAGTACTTC	CASSQEGAQGLREQYF
-	15	TRBJ2-2	TRBV11-3	TRBD1	TGTGCCAGCAGCGCGACAGGGGCGCCCACCGGGGAGCTGTTTTTT	CASSATGAPTGELFF
-	15	TRBJ2-7	TRBV12-5	TRBD2	TGTGCTAGTGGTTCCTTTCGGACTAGCGGCTACGAGCAGTACTTC	CASGSFRTSGYEQYF
-	16	TRBJ1-4	TRBV18	-	TGTGCCAGCTCATCTTCTCTGGGACAAGAGAATGAAAAACTGTTTTTT	CASSSSLGQENEKLFF
-	15	TRBJ2-7	TRBV27	TRBD1	TGTGCCAGCAACCGGGACAGCCTAAGCCCCTACGAGCAGTACTTC	CASNRDSLSPYEQYF
-	16	TRBJ2-1	TRBV9	-	TGTGCCAGCAGCGTAGTGAGCGGAAGCTCCTACAATGAGCAGTTCTTC	CASSVVSGSSYNEQFF
-	14	TRBJ2-1	TRBV2	TRBD2	TGTGCCGTCCCCCGGACTAGCGGCTACAATGAGCAGTTCTTC	CAVPRTSGYNEQFF
-	15	TRBJ2-3	TRBV10-3	TRBD2	TGTGCCATCAGGGGCGGGACTAGCGGCACAGATACGCAGTATTTT	CAIRGGTSGTDTQYF
once	11	TRBJ1-1	TRBV5-4	-	TGTGCCAGCAGCTTGTATCGGGAAGCTTTCTTT	CASSLYREAFF
-	17	TRBJ1-4	TRBV28	TRBD1	TGTGCCAGCAGGACGCCGGGACAGGGGGTCGAATATGAAAAACTGTTTTTT	CASRTPGQGVEYEKLFF
-	13	TRBJ1-1	TRBV14	TRBD1	TGTGCCAGCAGCCACGACAGGGATCCTGAAGCTTTCTTT	CASSHDRDPEAFF
-	17	TRBJ1-4	TRBV5-1	TRBD1	TGCGCCAGCAGCTTTCCGGGACAGGGAGTCTCGGACGAAAAACTGTTTTTT	CASSFPGQGVSDEKLFF
once	13	TRBJ1-2	TRBV29-1	TRBD1	TGCAGCGCCCTCGGGGACAGCGACTATGGCTACACCTTC	CSALGDSDYGYTF
-	17	TRBJ1-5	TRBV19	TRBD1	TGTGCCAGTAGTATGCGTCGACAGGGGATGGGCAATCAGCCCCAGCATTTT	CASSMRRQGMGNQPQHF
-	15	TRBJ1-3	TRBV5-1	-	TGCGCCAGCAGCTCAGGACGGGACTCTGGAAACACCATATATTTT	CASSSGRDSGNTIYF
-	13	TRBJ2-1	TRBV19	-	TGTGCCAGTAGTACAGCAGGGTTCCATGAGCAGTTCTTC	CASSTAGFHEQFF
-	17	TRBJ1-5	TRBV28	TRBD1	TGTGCCAGCAGTTTCTCGGGGACAGCATATAGCAATCAGCCCCAGCATTTT	CASSFSGTAYSNQPQHF
-	15	TRBJ1-4	TRBV19	-	TGTGCCAGTACCCCTGAGGGAACAACTAATGAAAAACTGTTTTTT	CASTPEGTTNEKLFF
-	15	TRBJ2-7	TRBV18	-	TGTGCCAGCTCACCACCAAGGGGGACCCCCTACGAGCAGTACTTC	CASSPPRGTPYEQYF
-	22	TRBJ1-2	TRBV10-2	-	TGCGCCAGCAGTGAGGGACGCCTCGATTATCAACTGGGAGGTTTAACTAACTATGGCTACACCTTC	CASSEGRLDYQLGGLTNYGYTF
-	16	TRBJ2-6	TRBV15	-	TGTGCCACCCCCAAGGGGAACAGCTCTGGGGCCAACGTCCTGACTTTC	CATPKGNSSGANVLTF
-	16	TRBJ1-3	TRBV4-1	-	TGCGCCAGCAGCCAACAAAGCAGGGGCTCTGGAAACACCATATATTTT	CASSQQSRGSGNTIYF
-	16	TRBJ1-4	TRBV5-1	-	TGCGCCAGCAGCATTCAGACCAGGGGTCCTAATGAAAAACTGTTTTTT	CASSIQTRGPNEKLFF
-	16	TRBJ2-1	TRBV6-4	-	TGTGCCAGCAGTGACGCCTCAGGGGTAGCGGGCCATGAGCAGTTCTTC	CASSDASGVAGHEQFF
-	15	TRBJ1-1	TRBV5-6	TRBD1	TGTGCCAGCAGCCTCGGGGGACAGTCGAACACTGAAGCTTTCTTT	CASSLGGQSNTEAFF
-	11	TRBJ2-7	TRBV20-1	-	TGCAGTGCGCGGACTCCCTTCGAGCAGTACTTC	CSARTPFEQYF
-	13	TRBJ1-4	TRBV18	-	TGTGCCAGCTCACCGGATGTACAGGAAAAACTGTTTTTT	CASSPDVQEKLFF
-	15	TRBJ2-3	TRBV6-1	TRBD2	TGTGCCAGCAGTGAGCTAGCGGGACCCACAGATACGCAGTATTTT	CASSELAGPTDTQYF